Below are 30 T cell receptor beta chains sequenced from a single sample in a study of T cells in Graves' hyperthyroidism and ophthalmopathy. The investigators amplified TCR beta CDR3 regions from RNA transcripts. During a first-round RT-PCR of the TCR CDR3, the HTBI primer set was used. TCRdb re-called the multiplex PCR reads with MiXCR, one entry per CDR3 protein. The sample has 33,000 or so distinct CDR3 sequences; just under 50% are singletons. Sample: blood. These receptors originate from a woman aged 50 to 60 with Graves' hyperthyroidism that later progressed to Graves' ophthalmopathy.

In regard to this clonotype: A much larger clone lies a single base off, so this may be a read error. The chain has TRBV18 and TRBJ1-1; no clear D. The CDR3 extends over 11 amino acids. Germline V gene sequence: CDR1 KGHSH, CDR2 LQKENI. The CDR3 DNA sequence: TGTGTCAGCTCAGTGAACACTGAAGCTTTCTTT. This translates into CVSSVNTEAFF.

In this sample, this clonotype turned up many times. The CDR3 region is CASSDRTTGELFF. CDR3 in DNA: TGTGCCAGCAGTGACCGGACAACCGGGGAGCTGTTTTTT. V is TRBV6-4 and J is TRBJ2-2, with D maybe TRBD1 (5 bases). Per germline, CDR1 MRHNA and CDR2 SNTAGT. V was trimmed by 2 bases and J by 5 bases, leaving 6 bases between them. This CDR3 region has 13 residues.

On this clonotype: This may be a read error, as it is one base from a much larger clone. The CDR3 ends on some other residue instead of the conserved phenylalanine or tryptophan, so this is likely a read error. The rearrangement joins TRBV5-4 to TRBJ2-5; D may be TRBD1 (6 bases). Looked up from germline, CDR1 is SGHNT and CDR2 is YYREEE (reference sequence). This CDR3 has 15 amino acids. In DNA, the CDR3 is TGTACCAGCAGCTCTGAGACAGGTTTCAGAGAGACCCAGTACCTC. Protein: CTSSSETGFRETQYL.

This clonotype was found many times. J is TRBJ2-5 and V is TRBV5-1, with D maybe TRBD2 (5 bases). CDR1 is SGHRS, CDR2 YFSETQ, per germline. The V end lost 7 bases, the J end lost 4 bases, and 14 bases lay between the germline ends. This CDR3 has 13 residues. The CDR3 nucleotides read TGCGCCAGCGGGAGAAAAGGGAGAGAGACCCAGTACTTC. Translating gives CASGRKGRETQYF.

This clonotype was seen repeatedly, ten times or more. The genes are TRBV5-4 and TRBJ2-5, with a possible D match to TRBD2 (6 bases). Germline CDR1 SGHNT, CDR2 YYREEE (reference sequence). The CDR3 is 14 amino acids. The V end lost 2 bases, the J end lost 2 bases, and 10 bases lay between the germline ends. The CDR3 region has the DNA TGTGCCAGCAGCTTTCAGGAGGGTCAAGAGACCCAGTACTTC. Protein product: CASSFQEGQETQYF.

The V call is TRBV6-4, the J call TRBJ1-1; D uncertain. Trimming pared 5 bases from V and 2 bases from J, leaving 12 bases between. CDR1 and CDR2 from the germline V gene are MRHNA and SNTAGT. This CDR3 contains 14 residues. For the CDR3, the DNA is TGTGCCAGCAGTTCGGCCCCAGGAAACACTGAAGCTTTCTTT. Translation gives CASSSAPGNTEAFF.

This clonotype was counted ten times or more. This chain connects TRBV7-2 to TRBJ2-3; no clear D gene. Per germline, CDR1 SGHTA and CDR2 FQGNSA. Deletions cut 2 bases from V and 0 bases from J, with 12 bases between. The CDR3 is 16 residues long. CDR3 loop: CASSLFSRVSTDTQYF. The CDR3 DNA reads TGTGCCAGCAGCTTATTTAGCCGAGTAAGCACAGATACGCAGTATTTT.

Worth noting for this clonotype: One junction end does not reproduce the germline sequence, and a read error may be involved. The chain is built from TRBV5-7 and TRBJ1-4; D perhaps matches TRBD1 (6 bases). TRBV5-7 is assigned to the ORF class and has an uncertain function. CDR3 size: 14 residues. As DNA, the CDR3 is TGTGCCAGCTCAGGGACATCAACTAATGAAGAACTGTTTTTT. Its protein product is CASSGTSTNEELFF.

The chain has TRBV10-3 and TRBJ2-5; 9 bases fit TRBD2. This CDR3 is 16 amino acids long. Per the germline V gene, CDR1 is ENHRY and CDR2 is SYGVKD. Losses at the gene ends were 0 bases for V and 4 bases for J; bases not matched to a gene: 6. The CDR3 protein is CAISESTSGGRETQYF. DNA of the CDR3: TGTGCCATCAGTGAGTCGACCAGCGGGGGGCGAGAGACCCAGTACTTC.

Judged by abundance, this clonotype is medium-sized (0.01 to 0.1%). The genes are TRBV10-2 and TRBJ2-1; TRBD2 aligns across 8 bases. Germline V CDR1 and CDR2: WSHSY, SAAADI. This CDR3 contains 16 residues. V lost 8 bases, J lost 4 bases, and 13 bases stayed unmatched. The CDR3: CASVTSARSYYNEQFF. The CDR3 nucleotides are TGCGCCAGCGTGACTAGCGCCAGATCCTATTACAATGAGCAGTTCTTC.

The J gene is TRBJ2-7, the V gene TRBV29-1, with 12 bases lining up with TRBD2. The V and J ends lost 6 bases and 4 bases, in that order; junction bases with no gene match: 4. The CDR3 is made up of 13 amino acids. In germline, CDR1 is SQVTM, CDR2 ANQGSEA. The CDR3: CSVPGLAGYEQYF. The CDR3 bases are TGCAGCGTCCCGGGACTAGCGGGTTACGAGCAGTACTTC.

This clonotype was observed at least ten times. This chain connects TRBV19 to TRBJ2-7; TRBD1 matches 10 bases. The V segment lost 3 bases and the J segment 2 bases; nucleotides outside the gene matches: 7. The CDR3 sequence is 16 residues long. The germline V gene has CDR1 LNHDA and CDR2 SQIVND (reference sequence). CDR3 coding DNA: TGTGCCAGTAGTATCCATTCCGGGACAGGGGCCTACGAGCAGTACTTC. It yields the protein CASSIHSGTGAYEQYF.

This clonotype was counted many times. The chain employs TRBV6-1 and TRBJ2-1, with D maybe TRBD1 (5 bases). CDR3 length: 13 residues. V gave up 2 bases and J gave up 10 bases, with 12 bases separating them. Germline V gene data show CDR1 as MNHNS and CDR2 as SASEGT. CDR3 in amino acids: CASSEPGNSEQFF. The CDR3 nucleotides read TGTGCCAGCAGTGAACCAGGGAACAGCGAGCAGTTCTTC.

In this sample, this clonotype turned up many times. This rearrangement joins TRBV5-4 to TRBJ1-2; D possibly corresponds to TRBD1 (5 bases). Per germline, CDR1 SGHNT and CDR2 YYREEE (reference sequence). The length of the CDR3 is 13 residues. Between the trimmed V and J ends, which lost 2 bases and 3 bases, there was a span of 8 bases. CDR3 protein: CASSLGGDYGYTF. CDR3 DNA sequence: TGTGCCAGCAGCTTAGGAGGGGACTATGGCTACACCTTC.

V gene TRBV15 combines with J gene TRBJ1-3; TRBD1 is a possible D gene (5 bases). Trimming removed 5 bases at V and 0 bases at J, with 14 bases between. The CDR3 extends over 16 amino acids. Germline assignment: CDR1 LNHNV and CDR2 YYDKDF (reference sequence). CDR3 DNA sequence: TGTGCCACCAGCCGCACTCGGGACGACTCTGGAAACACCATATATTTT. This gives the protein CATSRTRDDSGNTIYF.

This clonotype was seen at least ten times. The gene calls are TRBV6-2 or TRBV6-3 and TRBJ1-4, with D hard to call. Germline CDR1 MNHEY, CDR2 SVGEGT. The CDR3 runs 15 residues. Between the trimmed V and J ends, which lost 6 bases and 4 bases, there was a span of 15 bases. The CDR3 sequence: CASRNGAANNEKLFF. The CDR3 region has the DNA TGTGCCAGCAGAAACGGCGCAGCAAATAATGAAAAACTGTTTTTT.

This CDR3 is CSARDQGTNTEAFF. CDR3 DNA sequence: TGCAGTGCTAGAGATCAAGGGACTAACACTGAAGCTTTCTTT. The chain couples TRBV20-1 to TRBJ1-1; weak D call: TRBD1 (5 bases). Trimming left V 0 bases short and J 2 bases short, with 10 bases between. CDR3 length: 14 residues. Germline V gene data show CDR1 as DFQATT and CDR2 as SNEGSKA (reference sequence).

This clonotype was seen once. The V and J genes are TRBV20-1 and TRBJ1-5; TRBD1 is a possible D gene (5 bases). V dropped 3 bases and J dropped 2 bases, with 11 bases sitting between them. This CDR3 spans 14 amino acids. The V gene's germline CDR1 is DFQATT and CDR2 SNEGSKA (reference sequence). The CDR3 bases are TGCAGTGCTAGGTATCAGGGCGGCAATCAGCCCCAGCATTTT. It specifies CSARYQGGNQPQHF.

Ten or more counts support this clonotype. The genes are TRBV7-6 and TRBJ2-3; 13 nucleotides align to TRBD2. The CDR3 has 16 amino acids. CDR1 SGHVS and CDR2 FNYEAQ come from the germline V gene. V was clipped by 4 bases and J by 4 bases; unmatched bases: 5. CDR3 in DNA: TGTGCCAGCAGCTGGACTAGCGGGAGTGGCGCAGATACGCAGTATTTT. Protein product: CASSWTSGSGADTQYF.

Ten or more counts support this clonotype. The rearrangement joins TRBV4-1 to TRBJ1-5; D is unclear. The germline V gene encodes CDR1 MGHRA and CDR2 YSYEKL. V was trimmed by 1 base and J by 4 bases, leaving 8 bases between them. The CDR3 totals 14 residues. CDR3 DNA: TGCGCCAGCAGCCAAGTCTGGGGTAATCAGCCCCAGCATTTT. Translation: CASSQVWGNQPQHF.

The chain couples TRBV19 to TRBJ2-7; 13 nucleotides align to TRBD2. Unmatched junction bases numbered 7, after V lost 10 bases and J lost 7 bases. This CDR3 comprises 13 residues. CDR1 and CDR2 (germline): LNHDA, SQIVND (reference sequence). The CDR3 coding sequence is TGTGCCACACTAGCGGGAGGGCATGAAGAGCAGTACTTC. Encoded protein: CATLAGGHEEQYF.

The V gene is TRBV20-1, the J gene TRBJ2-5; D remains unclear. V lost 3 bases and J lost 5, with 13 bases in between. Germline lookup yields CDR1 DFQATT and CDR2 SNEGSKA (reference sequence). The CDR3 has 13 amino acids. The CDR3 protein is CSASDWRRETQYF. The CDR3 coding sequence is TGCAGTGCTAGCGACTGGAGAAGGGAGACCCAGTACTTC.

This clonotype showed up many times. The rearrangement joins TRBV7-3 to TRBJ2-3; D unresolved. The CDR3 loop spans 13 amino acids. Germline lookup yields CDR1 SGHTA and CDR2 FQGTGA. Trimming stripped 3 bases from V and 1 base from J, with 5 bases between. The CDR3 reads CASSFGGTDTQYF. The CDR3, as DNA: TGTGCCAGCAGCTTTGGCGGCACAGATACGCAGTATTTT.

This clonotype was seen repeatedly, ten times or more. The chain is built from TRBV6-2 or TRBV6-3 and TRBJ1-2; a possible D gene is TRBD1 (5 bases). Trimming shortened V by 7 bases and J by 6 bases, and 18 bases separated the two germline ends. Germline V gene lookup returns CDR1 MNHEY and CDR2 SVGEGT. The CDR3 totals 14 residues. CDR3 nucleotide sequence: TGTGCCAGCACCATATCCGGGGACGTCAATGGCTACACCTTC. This gives the protein CASTISGDVNGYTF.

This clonotype was detected many times. J is TRBJ1-5 and V is TRBV4-1; D possibly corresponds to TRBD1 (5 bases). The CDR3 covers 15 residues. Germline CDR1 MGHRA, CDR2 YSYEKL. V was cut by 0 bases and J by 6 bases, with 12 bases left in between. The CDR3 bases are TGCGCCAGCAGCCAAGATACAAGGGGCGGTCAGCCCCAGCATTTT. Protein sequence: CASSQDTRGGQPQHF.

This clonotype showed up many times. The J gene is TRBJ1-5, the V gene TRBV19, with 11 positions matching TRBD1. This CDR3 spans 15 amino acids. Germline V CDR1 and CDR2: LNHDA, SQIVND (reference sequence). V was clipped by 4 bases and J by 2 bases; unmatched bases: 1. CDR3 sequence (DNA): TGTGCCAGTAGTAGGGGACAGGGGGGCAATCAGCCCCAGCATTTT. Translated: CASSRGQGGNQPQHF. Full variable domain (missing parts from reference TRBV19 and TRBJ1-5): DGGITQSPKYLFRKEGQNVTLSCEQNLNHDAMYWYRQDPGQGLRLIYYSQIVNDFQKGDIAEGYSVSREKKESFPLTVTSAQKNPTAFYLCASSRGQGGNQPQHFGDGTRLSIL.

The count of this clonotype is one. The chain carries TRBV19 and TRBJ2-5; TRBD2 matches at 8 bases. V lost 0 bases to trimming and J lost 9 bases; unmatched junction nucleotides: 12. Germline lookup yields CDR1 LNHDA and CDR2 SQIVND (reference sequence). The CDR3 has 16 amino acids. Written as DNA, the CDR3 is TGTGCCAGTAGTATAGAAGCCCAGCGGGGGACTCCGGCCCAGTACTTC. It codes for CASSIEAQRGTPAQYF. The whole variable domain, remainder taken from reference TRBV19 and TRBJ2-5, is DGGITQSPKYLFRKEGQNVTLSCEQNLNHDAMYWYRQDPGQGLRLIYYSQIVNDFQKGDIAEGYSVSREKKESFPLTVTSAQKNPTAFYLCASSIEAQRGTPAQYFGPGTRLLVL.

Of note for this clonotype: A read error may be the cause here, since a much bigger clone is one base away. The chain employs TRBV4-1 and TRBJ2-5; TRBD2 matches 12 bases. Per germline, CDR1 MGHRA and CDR2 YSYEKL. Germline trimming cut 4 bases from V and 3 bases from J; bases unmatched to any gene: 21. This CDR3 contains 21 residues. The DNA of the CDR3 is TGCGCCAGCAGCCGGTGGACTAGCGGGATTTTTTTGTTTCCCTCCGAAGAGACCCAGTACTTC. Its translation is CASSRWTSGIFLFPSEETQYF.

As regards this clonotype: The CDR3 end shows no conserved phenylalanine or tryptophan, and so a read error is likely. It is unclear where the CDR3 begins or ends on the DNA, so no DNA is shown, and the CDR3 is as TCRdb lists it. The chain has TRBV19 and TRBJ1-1. The CDR3 is made up of 10 amino acids, end residues included. In germline, CDR1 is LNHDA, CDR2 SQIVND (reference sequence). The CDR3 loop reads CASSIGWGVY.

The rearrangement uses TRBV15 and TRBJ2-5, with D hard to call. Germline V gene data show CDR1 as LNHNV and CDR2 as YYDKDF (reference sequence). The CDR3 has 15 residues. The ends were cut back, 0 bases at V and 5 bases at J, with 13 bases in the middle. The CDR3 nucleotides are TGTGCCACCAGCAGAGATCGACTTATCGGGGAGACCCAGTACTTC. Its translation: CATSRDRLIGETQYF. Supplemented by reference TRBV15 and TRBJ2-5, the full variable domain reads DAMVIQNPRYQVTQFGKPVTLSCSQTLNHNVMYWYQQKSSQAPKLLFHYYDKDFNNEADTPDNFQSRRPNTSFCFLDIRSPGLGDTAMYLCATSRDRLIGETQYFGPGTRLLVL.